This TCR beta chain was found in a study of blood T cell repertoires in COVID-19. Study overall: The United States, Italy and Spain were the sources of the acute and convalescent COVID-19 samples. From T cells, B-cell-depleted T cells, or PBMCs came the material, which was cDNA or gDNA.

CDR1 and CDR2 from the germline V gene are SGHRS and YFSETQ. V was pared by 5 bases and J by 0 bases, with 1 base of the junction left unmatched. This CDR3 has 14 residues. Per the original data handling: Amplification of reference gene primers was used by the study to estimate nucleated cell counts. Libraries were prepared by immunoSEQ multiplex PCR; TCRdb keeps only in-frame clonotypes and omits some of them. D and trimming come from the DNA, and the V and J calls and clone size come from that table. The table shows under 45,000 clones, with over 75% occurring only once. The sequenced sample was peripheral blood. The sequence derives from a man in his sixties with active COVID-19. The chain recombines TRBV5-1 with TRBJ2-2, with 7 bases matching TRBD1. The CDR3, as DNA: TGCGCCAGCAGGGGACAGCCGAACACCGGGGAGCTGTTTTTT. The encoded protein is CASRGQPNTGELFF.